This TCR beta chain was profiled in a study of T cell responses to AZD1222 COVID-19 vaccine (TCRdb year 2021). For the wider study: Because spike-specific TCR depth and breadth did not differ between the two schedules, AZD1222 recipients who got a second dose at roughly 4 weeks were pooled with those who got a second dose at roughly 12 weeks. A total of just over 230 trial participants underwent TCR sequencing, of whom 200 to 220 had received two doses of AZD1222 and roughly 26 had received two doses of the MenACWY control vaccine. Enrollment into the trials was organized by age into subgroups of 18-55, 56-69 and 70-plus years, and those subgroups contained roughly 150, 30 and 60 TCR-sequenced participants, respectively. The investigation overall reported the following: Epitopes outside the regions mutated in the B.1.351 and B.1.1.7 variants were reportedly recognized by nearly half of the unique spike-specific TCRs. Conclusions about previously exposed vaccinees are limited, since just five or six AZD1222 recipients were seropositive for SARS-CoV-2 at baseline. A significant rise in spike-specific TCR breadth and depth was observed after two AZD1222 doses relative to day 0 and relative to MenACWY recipients. Because no day 14 peak-response samples were available, the repertoires could be characterized only after the peak T cell response. CD4 TCRs associated with the vaccine covered the entire spike protein, and the dominant responses were in regions 160-218 and 743-854. In the small 56-69-year group, the increase in depth fell short of significance, most likely because of low power. Most participants were white British and females outnumbered males, and the authors suggested that clonal diversity may have been underestimated.

From the cysteine through the phenylalanine, the CDR3 covers 14 amino acids. The retained sequence is limited to the CDR3, 42 bases, with the frame set at the first base. Here V drops 6 bases and J drops 3 bases, and the junction holds 5 bases not matched to any gene. Looking up the germline V gene (reference sequence) yields CDR1 LNHDA and CDR2 SQIVND. The label giving this sample's time point can be read as: baseline before first vaccination. Samples from vaccinated people were obtained from the UK trials COV001 and COV002, which included a single-blind randomized controlled phase 2/3 trial of AZD1222 (ChAdOx1 nCoV-19) in healthy adults. For TCRbeta chain sequencing, PBMC samples from trial participants were taken at day 0 and at day 28 after the second dose. This clone was detected a few times. Its specific antigen is unknown. Base quality data are lacking; no much larger clone is found one base away.

The CDR3 regions of human TCRbeta chains were analyzed by immunosequencing. Per the source publication's procedure: TCRs in the repertoires were matched against a reference library of SARS-CoV-2-specific TCRs that had been generated with the MIRA antigen-specificity platform. Breadth was defined as the fraction of unique TCRs that were SARS-CoV-2-associated, and depth was defined as the fraction of total T cells that were SARS-CoV-2-associated. Using the MIRA data, each spike-specific TCR was mapped to the spike region that the TCR reacts to and placed in a CD4 or CD8 class. Log10-transformed breadth and depth values were compared by one-way ANOVA with Sidak's multiple comparisons tests. The immuneACCESS repertoire file appears here via TCRdb, limited to in-frame rearrangements. These files lack a portion of the clones; in checked studies, under half of the deficit traces to unresolved V genes, and the cause of the others is not known. V, J and clone size are those of that table, while D and trimming were read from the DNA. The sample table shows about 120,000 clones, and 88% are seen once. The ten top clones hold more than 3% of the sample.

The rearrangement combines TRBV19 with TRBJ1-1, with 9 middle bases fitting TRBD1. This clonotype was sampled from an adult in good health. Here the sequenced sample was peripheral blood, taken on day 0 of AZD1222 vaccination. The CDR3 loop reads CASRGQGGYTEAFF. At the DNA level, the sequence is TGTGCCAGTAGGGGACAGGGAGGTTACACTGAAGCTTTCTTT.